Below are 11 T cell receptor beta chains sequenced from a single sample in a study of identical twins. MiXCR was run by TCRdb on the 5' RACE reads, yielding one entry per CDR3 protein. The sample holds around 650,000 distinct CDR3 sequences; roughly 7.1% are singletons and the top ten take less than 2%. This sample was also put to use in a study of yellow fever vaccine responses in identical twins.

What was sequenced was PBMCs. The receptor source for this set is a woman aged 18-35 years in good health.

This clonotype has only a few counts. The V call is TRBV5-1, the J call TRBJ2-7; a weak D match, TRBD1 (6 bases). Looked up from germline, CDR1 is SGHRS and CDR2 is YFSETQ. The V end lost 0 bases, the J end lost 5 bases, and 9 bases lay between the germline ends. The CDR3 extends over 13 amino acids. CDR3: CASSLARGDEQYF. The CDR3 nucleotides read TGCGCCAGCAGCTTGGCCAGGGGCGACGAGCAGTACTTC.

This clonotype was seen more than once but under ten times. In DNA, the CDR3 is TGTGCCAGCAGTAAGCGAAATGGCTATGGCTACACCTTC. Amino acids: CASSKRNGYGYTF. This rearrangement joins TRBV6-1 to TRBJ1-2; the D is unclear. Germline V gives CDR1 MNHNS, CDR2 SASEGT. V was trimmed by 5 bases and J by 4 bases, leaving 11 bases between them. The CDR3 loop spans 13 amino acids.

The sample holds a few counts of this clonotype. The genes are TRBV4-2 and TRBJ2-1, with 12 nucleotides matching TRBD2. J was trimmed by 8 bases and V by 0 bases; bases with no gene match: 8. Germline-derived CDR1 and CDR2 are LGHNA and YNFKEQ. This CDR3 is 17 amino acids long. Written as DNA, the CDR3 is TGTGCCAGCAGCCAAGAGGAGGCGCTAGCGGGGGGGTATGAGCAGTTCTTC. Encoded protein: CASSQEEALAGGYEQFF.

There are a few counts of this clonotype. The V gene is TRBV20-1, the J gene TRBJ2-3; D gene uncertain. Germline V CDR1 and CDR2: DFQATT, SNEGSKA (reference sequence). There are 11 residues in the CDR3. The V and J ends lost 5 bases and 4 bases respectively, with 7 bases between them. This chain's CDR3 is CSASKSDTQYF. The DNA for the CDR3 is TGCAGTGCTTCGAAGTCAGATACGCAGTATTTT.

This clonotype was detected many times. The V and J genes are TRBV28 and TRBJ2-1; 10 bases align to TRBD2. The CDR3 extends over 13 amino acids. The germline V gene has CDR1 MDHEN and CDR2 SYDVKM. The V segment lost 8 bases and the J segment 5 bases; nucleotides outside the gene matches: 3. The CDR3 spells CASWTSGDNEQFF. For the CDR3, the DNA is TGTGCCAGCTGGACTAGCGGTGACAATGAGCAGTTCTTC.

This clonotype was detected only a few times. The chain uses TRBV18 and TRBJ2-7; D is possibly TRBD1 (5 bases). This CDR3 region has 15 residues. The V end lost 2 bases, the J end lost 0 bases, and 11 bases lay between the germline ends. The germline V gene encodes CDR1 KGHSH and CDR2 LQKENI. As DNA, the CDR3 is TGTGCCAGCTCACCATACGGACAAAACTCCTACGAGCAGTACTTC. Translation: CASSPYGQNSYEQYF.

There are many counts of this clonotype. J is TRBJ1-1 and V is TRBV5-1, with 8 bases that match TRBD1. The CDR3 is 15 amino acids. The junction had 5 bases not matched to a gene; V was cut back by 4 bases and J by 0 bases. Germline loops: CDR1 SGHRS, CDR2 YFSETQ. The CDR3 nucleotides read TGCGCCAGCAGCATAGGGACAGGAATGAACACTGAAGCTTTCTTT. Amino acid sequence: CASSIGTGMNTEAFF. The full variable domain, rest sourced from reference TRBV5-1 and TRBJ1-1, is KAGVTQTPRYLIKTRGQQVTLSCSPISGHRSVSWYQQTPGQGLQFLFEYFSETQRNKGNFPGRFSGRQFSNSRSEMNVSTLELGDSALYLCASSIGTGMNTEAFFGQGTRLTVV.

Here the CDR3 DNA reads TGCAGTGCCATAGAGGGAGGGACTAGCGGGGTGAATGAGCAGTTCTTC. This sequence encodes CSAIEGGTSGVNEQFF. The rearrangement joins TRBV20-1 to TRBJ2-1; 13 bases are shared with TRBD2. V lost 6 bases and J lost 7; bases outside the gene matches: 12. The CDR3 spans 16 residues. Germline CDR1 reads DFQATT; CDR2 reads SNEGSKA (reference sequence).

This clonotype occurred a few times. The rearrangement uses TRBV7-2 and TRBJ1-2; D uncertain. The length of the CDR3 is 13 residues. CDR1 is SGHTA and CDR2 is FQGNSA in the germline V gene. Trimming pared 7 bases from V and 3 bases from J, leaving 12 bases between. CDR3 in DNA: TGTGCCAGCAAAGGGAGTTCGGACTATGGCTACACCTTC. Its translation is CASKGSSDYGYTF.

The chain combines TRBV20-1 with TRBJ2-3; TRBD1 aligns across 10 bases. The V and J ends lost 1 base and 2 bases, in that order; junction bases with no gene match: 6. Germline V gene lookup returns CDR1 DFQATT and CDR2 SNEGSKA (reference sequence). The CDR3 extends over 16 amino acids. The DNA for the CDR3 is TGCAGTGCTAGAGTGAGGGGACAGGGGCTCACAGATACGCAGTATTTT. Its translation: CSARVRGQGLTDTQYF.

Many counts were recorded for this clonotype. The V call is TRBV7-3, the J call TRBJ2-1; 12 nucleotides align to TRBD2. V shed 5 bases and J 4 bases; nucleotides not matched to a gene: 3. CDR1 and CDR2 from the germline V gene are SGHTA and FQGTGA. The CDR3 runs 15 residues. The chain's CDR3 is CASSPTSGSYNEQFF. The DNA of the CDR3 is TGTGCCAGCAGCCCGACTAGCGGGAGTTACAATGAGCAGTTCTTC.